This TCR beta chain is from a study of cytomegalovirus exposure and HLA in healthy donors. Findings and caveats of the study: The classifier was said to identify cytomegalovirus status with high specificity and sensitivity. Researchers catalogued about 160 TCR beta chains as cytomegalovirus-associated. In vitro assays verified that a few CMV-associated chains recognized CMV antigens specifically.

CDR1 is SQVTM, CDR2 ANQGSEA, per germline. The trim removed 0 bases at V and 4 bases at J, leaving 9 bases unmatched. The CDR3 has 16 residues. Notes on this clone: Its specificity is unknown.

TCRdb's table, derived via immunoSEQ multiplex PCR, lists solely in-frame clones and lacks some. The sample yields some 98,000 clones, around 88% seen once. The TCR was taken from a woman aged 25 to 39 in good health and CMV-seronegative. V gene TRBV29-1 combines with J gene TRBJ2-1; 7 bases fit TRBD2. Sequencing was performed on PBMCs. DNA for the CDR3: TGCAGCGTTGAAGATTTCTCGGCTAGCGGTTACAATGAGCAGTTCTTC. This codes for CSVEDFSASGYNEQFF.